A single sample is the source of the 14 T cell receptor beta chains below, sequenced in a study of T cell responses to AZD1222 COVID-19 vaccine. The data were produced by immunoSEQ multiplex PCR, yet TCRdb's version contains in-frame clones alone and is incomplete. The data hold 150,000 to 190,000 clones, with roughly 90% observed a single time. Here the sequenced sample was peripheral blood, taken 28 days after the second AZD1222 dose. These receptors all stem from an adult who received the AZD1222 COVID-19 vaccine.

This clone was detected a few times. The gene calls are TRBV14 and TRBJ2-7; D possibly matches TRBD1 or TRBD2 (5 bases each). Trimming left V 3 bases short and J 4 bases short, with 16 bases between. CDR1 and CDR2 from the germline V gene are SGHDN and FVKESK. This CDR3 is built from 15 residues. The CDR3 DNA follows: TGTGCCAGCAGCCATAGCTGGCAGGGCGGGTACGAGCAGTACTTC. Translated: CASSHSWQGGYEQYF.

V is TRBV30 and J is TRBJ1-3; D is possibly TRBD1 (5 bases). There are 15 residues in the CDR3. V was pared by 3 bases and J by 0 bases, with 12 bases between. Germline V gene data show CDR1 as GTSNPN and CDR2 as SVGIG (reference sequence). The CDR3 region has the DNA TGTGCCTGGAGCGGAGACAGTCGCTCTGGAAACACCATATATTTT. This codes for CAWSGDSRSGNTIYF. The variable domain in full, with the rest retrieved from reference TRBV30 and TRBJ1-3, is SQTIHQWPATLVQPVGSPLSLECTVEGTSNPNLYWYRQAAGRGLQLLFYSVGIGQISSEVPQNLSASRPQDRQFILSSKKLLLSDSGFYLCAWSGDSRSGNTIYFGEGSWLTVV.

The rearrangement links TRBV7-2 to TRBJ1-5; 8 bases line up with TRBD1. Trimming removed 2 bases from V and 9 bases from J; junction bases left unmatched: 6. CDR1 and CDR2 from the germline V gene are SGHTA and FQGNSA. CDR3 length: 14 amino acids. The CDR3 loop reads CASSLQGAGGPQHF. CDR3 sequence (DNA): TGTGCCAGCAGCTTACAGGGGGCCGGCGGGCCCCAGCATTTT.

For this clone: The junction does not match germline at one end; this may be a read error. This same CDR3 is encoded by further DNA sequences in the sample. V is TRBV5-1 and J is TRBJ1-1; the match to TRBD1 covers 8 bases. Per germline, CDR1 SGHRS and CDR2 YFSETQ. This CDR3 has 14 amino acids. The CDR3 protein is CASSLAGGYTEAFF. The CDR3 nucleotides read TGCGCCAGCAGTTTGGCAGGGGGCTACACTGAAGCTTTCTTT.

The chain has TRBV21-1 and TRBJ1-5; the table's D gene call, TRBD1, was not cross checked with the DNA. TRBV21-1 is termed a pseudogene. CDR3 size: 16 residues. This CDR3 reads CASPSSNVQFFQPQHF. The CDR3, as DNA: TGTGCCAGCCCGTCGTCCAATGTACAGTTTTTTCAGCCCCAGCATTTT.

This sequence joins TRBV19 and TRBJ1-5, with D perhaps matching TRBD1 (5 bases). V lost 3 bases and J lost 4, with 10 bases in between. Germline CDR1 LNHDA, CDR2 SQIVND (reference sequence). The CDR3 length is 14 residues. CDR3 region: CASSMVGVNQPQHF. The CDR3 DNA is TGTGCCAGTAGTATGGTAGGGGTGAATCAGCCCCAGCATTTT.

This sequence joins TRBV28 and TRBJ1-5; D is ambiguous. This CDR3 is 14 amino acids long. CDR1 MDHEN and CDR2 SYDVKM come from the germline V gene. With 4 bases removed from V and 4 bases from J, the gap between germline ends came to 11 bases. CDR3 sequence (DNA): TGTGCCAGCAGTTCGGGGAGCCTAAATCAGCCCCAGCATTTT. Its protein product is CASSSGSLNQPQHF.

The J gene is TRBJ1-2, the V gene TRBV5-6, with D unresolved. The CDR3 contains 14 residues. Trimming shortened V by 0 bases and J by 3 bases, and 9 bases separated the two germline ends. Germline loops: CDR1 SGHDT, CDR2 YYEEEE. CDR3: CASSLGTEDYGYTF. The CDR3, as DNA: TGTGCCAGCAGCTTGGGCACCGAAGACTATGGCTACACCTTC.

In the case of this clone: The sample carries other DNA sequences with the same CDR3. V and J are TRBV9 and TRBJ2-7; either TRBD1 or TRBD2 may fit D (6 bases each). This CDR3 comprises 14 residues. The V and J ends lost 0 bases and 1 base respectively, with 8 bases between them. CDR1 is SGDLS and CDR2 is YYNGEE in the germline V gene. The CDR3 nucleotides read TGTGCCAGCAGCGTAGGGAGGGGGTCCTACGAGCAGTACTTC. Protein product: CASSVGRGSYEQYF.

This clone was seen a handful of times. The chain is built from TRBV5-1 and TRBJ1-2; D not resolved. Germline CDR1 reads SGHRS; CDR2 reads YFSETQ. The CDR3 loop spans 15 amino acids. With 5 bases removed from V and 5 bases from J, the gap between germline ends came to 19 bases. In DNA form, the CDR3 reads TGCGCCAGCAGGGGATACCGGCAGAGTACTTATGGCTACACCTTC. Protein product: CASRGYRQSTYGYTF.

The chain carries TRBV10-2 and TRBJ2-7; the D gene is possibly TRBD2 (5 bases). The germline V gene encodes CDR1 WSHSY and CDR2 SAAADI. The CDR3 has 13 amino acids. V lost 5 bases to trimming and J lost 3 bases, with 11 bases between them. The CDR3 DNA reads as TGCGCCAGCAGTCCCCCGGGGTTCTACGAGCAGTACTTC. Translated, it gives CASSPPGFYEQYF.

This clone was counted only a few times. This chain uses TRBV6-2 or TRBV6-3 with TRBJ1-1; D is unresolved. V was cut by 1 base and J by 7 bases, with 13 bases left in between. Germline V gene data show CDR1 as MNHEY and CDR2 as SVGEGT. The length of the CDR3 is 14 residues. The CDR3 sequence: CASSYFSRAVEAFF. The CDR3, as DNA: TGTGCCAGCAGTTACTTTTCCCGGGCAGTTGAAGCTTTCTTT.

The V and J genes are TRBV7-2 and TRBJ1-5, with TRBD1 matching over 7 bases. The CDR3 is 15 amino acids. Germline V gene sequence: CDR1 SGHTA, CDR2 FQGNSA. V was pared by 1 base and J by 5 bases, with 5 bases of the junction left unmatched. CDR3 bases: TGTGCCAGCAGCTTAGAGACAGGGATTGATCAGCCCCAGCATTTT. This encodes CASSLETGIDQPQHF.

This chain links TRBV6-5 with TRBJ2-7; the D gene is possibly TRBD2 (6 bases). CDR1 MNHEY and CDR2 SVGAGI come from the germline V gene. The CDR3 is 14 amino acids. With 10 bases removed from V and 2 bases from J, the gap between germline ends came to 18 bases. The CDR3 sequence: CATQGWGEAYEQYF. CDR3 DNA sequence: TGTGCCACCCAAGGTTGGGGGGAAGCCTACGAGCAGTACTTC.